This T cell receptor beta chain stems from a study of blood T cell repertoires in COVID-19. This CDR3 is built from 16 residues. V shed 6 bases and J 6 bases; nucleotides not matched to a gene: 16. From germline, CDR1 is SQVTM and CDR2 ANQGSEA. The data were produced by immunoSEQ multiplex PCR, yet TCRdb's version contains in-frame clones alone and is incomplete. The sample holds 250,000 to 300,000 clones, approximately 90% seen once. Sequenced input: peripheral blood. The clonotype comes from a woman younger than 45 with COVID-19, enrolled during active disease. This chain joins TRBV29-1 and TRBJ1-2; 10 bases map to TRBD1. For the CDR3, the DNA is TGCAGCGTCGGATCGTGGGGGACAGGGGATCGGGATGGCTACACCTTC. Encoded protein: CSVGSWGTGDRDGYTF.